A selection of T cell receptor beta chains follows, all from one sample in a study of graft-versus-host responses after intestinal transplantation. Libraries were prepared by immunoSEQ multiplex PCR; TCRdb keeps only in-frame clonotypes and omits some of them. Of about 20,000 clones listed, more than 75% were seen once; the top ten hold about 9.4%. Sequenced here: PBMCs, sampled around 230 days after intestinal transplant. The receptors here all came from a human patient who received an intestinal transplant, so some T cells may come from the graft donor. Each CDR3 is given with its conserved first and last residue. The order of the fields is CDR3 protein, CDR3 DNA, CDR3 length, J gene, clone size, D gene, V gene. A D gene is named only where the DNA matches it firmly. Clone size is given for some rows only: seen once, a few or many times, or a class if the clone is expanded.

CASSLAGTSGGPTGELFF TGTGCCAGCAGCTTAGCGGGAACTAGCGGGGGGCCGACCGGGGAGCTGTTTTTT 18 TRBJ2-2 . TRBD2 TRBV11-2
CASSLRPGQGATGSSYEQYF TGCGCCAGCAGCTTGAGGCCGGGACAGGGGGCGACCGGGAGCTCCTACGAGCAGTACTTC 20 TRBJ2-7 . TRBD1 TRBV5-1
CASSLFLTGYEQYF TGCGCCAGCAGCCTTTTTCTTACAGGATACGAGCAGTACTTC 14 TRBJ2-7 . . TRBV4-3
CASSQEEGTAEITEAFF TGTGCCAGCAGCCAAGAGGAGGGGACGGCGGAGATCACTGAAGCTTTCTTT 17 TRBJ1-1 . . TRBV4-2
CASSPQGGLYNSPLHF TGTGCCAGCAGCCCACAGGGCGGGCTCTATAATTCACCCCTCCACTTT 16 TRBJ1-6 . . TRBV7-9
CASREQGYGYTF TGTGCCAGCAGAGAACAGGGCTATGGCTACACCTTC 12 TRBJ1-2 . . TRBV7-9
CAISESTLAGLYNEQFF TGTGCCATCAGTGAGTCGACACTAGCGGGGTTGTACAATGAGCAGTTCTTC 17 TRBJ2-1 few TRBD2 TRBV10-3
CASSNTTTGQSRANVLTF TGTGCCAGCAGTAATACTACAACTGGACAAAGTCGGGCCAACGTCCTGACTTTC 18 TRBJ2-6 . . TRBV25-1
CASSLGAGWTGELFF TGCGCCAGCAGCTTAGGGGCAGGGTGGACCGGGGAGCTGTTTTTT 15 TRBJ2-2 few . TRBV5-1
CASTTGHTSQETQYF TGTGCCAGCACAACGGGACATACGTCCCAAGAGACCCAGTACTTC 15 TRBJ2-5 . . TRBV2
CSARTDTQYF TGCAGCGCCCGCACAGATACGCAGTATTTT 10 TRBJ2-3 . . TRBV29-1
CASSFEGSGYGYTF TGTGCCAGCAGCTTCGAGGGGAGCGGCTATGGCTACACCTTC 14 TRBJ1-2 once . TRBV7-9
CASTPGSSPLHF TGTGCCAGCACCCCAGGGAGTTCACCCCTCCACTTT 12 TRBJ1-6 . . TRBV2
CASRGQGGEKLFF TGCGCCAGTAGGGGACAGGGGGGTGAAAAACTGTTTTTT 13 TRBJ1-4 . TRBD1 TRBV5-1
CASSQYAGSLNYNEQFF TGTGCCAGCAGCCAATACGCCGGGTCACTAAACTACAATGAGCAGTTCTTC 17 TRBJ2-1 . . TRBV7-3
CAWSQEGVTPLHF TGTGCCTGGAGTCAGGAAGGGGTTACACCCCTCCACTTT 13 TRBJ1-6 . . TRBV30
CASSLAGTQERDGYTF TGTGCCAGCAGCTTGGCTGGGACCCAAGAGAGGGATGGCTACACCTTC 16 TRBJ1-2 few . TRBV5-4
CASSYSRDSTYGYTF TGTGCCAGCAGTTATTCCAGGGACAGCACCTATGGCTACACCTTC 15 TRBJ1-2 few TRBD1 TRBV6-5
CASTPTGRGTDTQYF TGTGCCAGCACCCCTACGGGGCGGGGCACGGATACGCAGTATTTT 15 TRBJ2-3 once . TRBV6-6
CASSLLAGGSGNTIYF TGTGCCAGCAGCTTGTTGGCAGGAGGCTCTGGAAACACCATATATTTT 16 TRBJ1-3 . . TRBV5-4
CASSLDEGSPLHF TGTGCCAGCAGCTTAGATGAGGGATCACCCCTCCACTTT 13 TRBJ1-6 once . TRBV11-3
CASRDLPTGELFF TGCGCCAGCAGGGACCTACCCACCGGGGAGCTGTTTTTT 13 TRBJ2-2 . . TRBV10-2
CASSLERGRNYGYTF TGTGCCAGCAGCTTGGAACGGGGTCGGAACTATGGCTACACCTTC 15 TRBJ1-2 . . TRBV5-5
CASRDPWGQFF TGTGCCAGCAGAGATCCATGGGGGCAGTTCTTC 11 TRBJ2-1 . . TRBV2
CSVGGGQGNTIYF TGCAGCGTTGGAGGGGGGCAAGGAAACACCATATATTTT 13 TRBJ1-3 . . TRBV29-1
CASSLTSGGTYNEQFF TGCGCCAGCAGCTTAACTAGCGGGGGGACCTACAATGAGCAGTTCTTC 16 TRBJ2-1 . TRBD2 TRBV5-1
CASYRDPEAFF TGTGCCAGCTACAGGGACCCTGAAGCTTTCTTT 11 TRBJ1-1 . . TRBV6-1
CASSPTLGSSYNEQFF TGTGCCAGCAGCCCCACACTAGGGAGCTCCTACAATGAGCAGTTCTTC 16 TRBJ2-1 . . TRBV14
CASSLEWGMAAYGYTF TGTGCCAGCAGCTTGGAGTGGGGGATGGCAGCTTATGGCTACACCTTC 16 TRBJ1-2 . . TRBV5-6
CSVDWGEHEQYF TGCAGCGTTGATTGGGGGGAACACGAGCAGTACTTC 12 TRBJ2-7 . . TRBV29-1
CASSIFSLNTEAFF TGTGCCAGTAGTATATTCAGCTTGAACACTGAAGCTTTCTTT 14 TRBJ1-1 . . TRBV19
CASSQDGASAPGELFF TGTGCCAGCAGCCAAGATGGGGCTAGCGCCCCCGGGGAGCTGTTTTTT 16 TRBJ2-2 . . TRBV4-2
CASSLWTGGSSPLHF TGTGCCAGCAGCTTGTGGACAGGGGGAAGTTCACCCCTCCACTTT 15 TRBJ1-6 . TRBD1 TRBV5-4
CASSQEAQSIPFYSNQPQHF TGCGCCAGCAGCCAAGAGGCACAGTCAATTCCCTTTTATAGCAATCAGCCCCAGCATTTT 20 TRBJ1-5 . . TRBV4-1
CASRRASRDEQYF TGCGCCAGCAGGAGGGCTTCACGGGACGAGCAGTACTTC 13 TRBJ2-7 . . TRBV10-1
CATSSLTNTEAFF TGTGCCACCAGCTCCTTGACGAACACTGAAGCTTTCTTT 13 TRBJ1-1 . . TRBV15
CASSELEGEQYF TGTGCCAGCAGTGAGTTGGAGGGCGAGCAGTACTTC 12 TRBJ2-7 . . TRBV6-1
CASSWTGGSYGYTF TGTGCCAGTAGCTGGACAGGGGGCAGCTATGGCTACACCTTC 14 TRBJ1-2 . TRBD1 TRBV19
CASSAGGTQYF TGTGCCAGCAGCGCCGGGGGGACCCAGTACTTC 11 TRBJ2-5 few . TRBV7-9